This T cell receptor (beta chain) emerged from a study of regulatory T cells in long-lasting Graves disease. Study in general: Those with persistent Graves' disease had received antithyroid drugs for over 5 years with positive TSH receptor antibodies.

Combining iRepertoire HTBI primers with Arm-PCR of CDR3 regions, the authors built TCR beta libraries. TCRdb re-derived calls from the multiplex PCR reads in MiXCR, one entry per CDR3 protein. This repertoire shows fewer than 400,000 distinct CDR3 sequences, around 21% found once; its top ten account for about a fifth. The ends lost 4 bases at V and 7 bases at J; junction bases unmatched: 8. Per germline, CDR1 SNHLY and CDR2 FYNNEI. The CDR3 runs to 14 residues. The time point is: persistent/refractory GD, antithyroid drugs over 5 years with positive TRAb. Construction of the TCR library relied on RNA isolated from PBMCs. This clonotype was found many times.

This material consisted of peripheral blood mononuclear cells (PBMCs), taken when the disease was refractory, from a patient treated with antithyroid drugs. The source is a female donor with Graves disease. The chain couples TRBV2 to TRBJ2-7; 9 bases are a match to TRBD2. CDR3 nucleotides: TGTGCCAGCAGTGGACTAGCGGCAATGCGGGAGCAGTACTTC. This sequence encodes CASSGLAAMREQYF.